The clone carrying this TCR beta chain was seen a handful of times. This sample was included in a study of T cells in Graves' hyperthyroidism and ophthalmopathy. Patients were excluded for uncontrolled infection, other autoimmune disease, pregnancy or lactation. Sampled blood dates from first hyperthyroidism diagnosis, and it precedes any ophthalmopathy symptoms. The CDR3 regions of TCR beta were amplified from RNA transcripts. First-round RT-PCR targeting the TCR CDR3 was performed with the HTBI primer set. TCRdb used MiXCR to reprocess the multiplex PCR reads, holding one entry per CDR3 protein. The table shows around 340,000 distinct CDR3 sequences, with about 15% occurring only once. Germline V gene data show CDR1 as SGHRS and CDR2 as YFSETQ. The V gene end was trimmed by 4 bases and the J gene end by 4 bases; junction bases not matched to a gene: 8. This CDR3 contains 17 residues.

Specimen: blood. This clonotype was sampled from a woman between 25 and 40 years old with Graves' hyperthyroidism that later progressed to Graves' ophthalmopathy. The chain joins TRBV5-1 to TRBJ2-7; TRBD2 matches at 16 bases. CDR3 DNA sequence: TGCGCCAGCAGCCCGGGACTAGCGGGAGGGCCTTGGTACGAGCAGTACTTC. It specifies CASSPGLAGGPWYEQYF.